These 31 T cell receptor beta chains share one sample of origin, sequenced in a study of T cell changes during pregnancy in multiple sclerosis. Assay: immunoSEQ multiplex PCR; the TCRdb copy retains only in-frame clones and omits some. The table lists some 60,000 clones, about 92% of them singletons. The specimen comprised peripheral blood, sampled in the third trimester of pregnancy. Receptors were obtained from a female donor in good health, enrolled as a control in a pregnancy study.

The chain couples TRBV10-3 to TRBJ2-5, with 7 bases lining up with TRBD2. The end of the DNA fits TRBJ2-7 better, so the J call may be wrong. The CDR3 totals 15 residues. Germline loops: CDR1 ENHRY, CDR2 SYGVKD. CDR3 sequence (DNA): TGTGCCATCAGTGAGTCGTCTAGCGGTTCCTACGAGCAGTACTTC. Encoded protein: CAISESSSGSYEQYF.

This sequence joins TRBV7-9 and TRBJ2-3; 7 bases match TRBD1. The CDR3 is made up of 16 amino acids. Germline V gene data show CDR1 as SEHNR and CDR2 as FQNEAQ (reference sequence). V gave up 2 bases and J gave up 0 bases; unmatched junction bases: 5. This chain's CDR3 is CASSLPGQSSTDTQYF. The CDR3 bases are TGTGCCAGCAGCTTACCGGGACAGAGTAGCACAGATACGCAGTATTTT.

The V call is TRBV6-5, the J call TRBJ2-7; D might be TRBD1 (6 bases). CDR1 MNHEY and CDR2 SVGAGI come from the germline V gene. V lost 4 bases and J 0 bases, leaving 13 bases between the germline ends. This CDR3 spans 15 amino acids. CDR3: CASSWGAGASYEQYF. The CDR3 nucleotides read TGTGCCAGCAGTTGGGGTGCAGGGGCCTCCTACGAGCAGTACTTC.

This chain links TRBV2 with TRBJ2-7; maybe TRBD1 (6 bases). Between the trimmed V and J ends, which lost 3 bases and 2 bases, there was a span of 11 bases. CDR3 length equals 14 residues. Looked up from germline, CDR1 is SNHLY and CDR2 is FYNNEI. The CDR3 DNA reads as TGTGCCAGCAGTGACAGGGACATCCCCTACGAGCAGTACTTC. Translating gives CASSDRDIPYEQYF. Combining the CDR3 with reference TRBV2 and TRBJ2-7 gives the whole variable domain EPEVTQTPSHQVTQMGQEVILRCVPISNHLYFYWYRQILGQKVEFLVSFYNNEISEKSEIFDDQFSVERPDGSNFTLKIRSTKLEDSAMYFCASSDRDIPYEQYFGPGTRLTVT.

The chain employs TRBV6-1 and TRBJ2-5; D is possibly TRBD1 (5 bases). The V end lost 3 bases, the J end lost 0 bases, and 14 bases lay between the germline ends. CDR3 length: 16 amino acids. CDR1 MNHNS and CDR2 SASEGT come from the germline V gene. DNA for the CDR3: TGTGCCAGCAGTGAGGGGTCAGGGCTGTACCAAGAGACCCAGTACTTC. Protein product: CASSEGSGLYQETQYF.

The chain is built from TRBV7-8 and TRBJ1-1; the match to TRBD1 covers 7 bases. The ends lost 8 bases at V and 1 base at J; junction bases unmatched: 7. The CDR3 length is 14 residues. Germline CDR1 reads SGHVS; CDR2 reads FQNEAQ. The CDR3 here is CASGDRDGNTEAFF. CDR3 in DNA: TGTGCCAGCGGAGACAGGGATGGGAACACTGAAGCTTTCTTT. The full variable domain, in which reference TRBV7-8 and TRBJ1-1 provide the parts outside the CDR3, is GAGVSQSPRYKVAKRGQDVALRCDPISGHVSLFWYQQALGQGPEFLTYFQNEAQLDKSGLPSDRFFAERPEGSVSTLKIQRTQQEDSAVYLCASGDRDGNTEAFFGQGTRLTVV.

The CDR3, as DNA: TGTGCCAGCAGCTTAGAAGGGAGAAGCTATGGCTACACCTTC. Protein product: CASSLEGRSYGYTF. The V call is TRBV13, the J call TRBJ1-2; no reliable D call. CDR1 and CDR2 from the germline V gene are PRHDT and FYEKMQ (reference sequence). The CDR3 is 14 amino acids. V was shortened by 1 base and J by 4 bases, with 10 bases between the two germline ends.

This clone was found a few times. The V call is TRBV10-3, the J call TRBJ2-7; 7 nucleotides agree with TRBD2. Losses at the gene ends were 2 bases for V and 4 bases for J; bases not matched to a gene: 5. This CDR3 has 14 amino acids. Germline CDR1 ENHRY, CDR2 SYGVKD. The DNA for the CDR3 is TGTGCCATCAGTGAGGGAGGCGGGGGTTACGAGCAGTACTTC. Encoded protein: CAISEGGGGYEQYF.

CDR3 amino acids: CASSRERTSTDTQYF. CDR3 nucleotide sequence: TGTGCCAGCTCGCGAGAGCGGACTAGCACAGATACGCAGTATTTT. The chain is built from TRBV18 and TRBJ2-3; TRBD2 is a possible D gene (5 bases). CDR1 and CDR2 from the germline V gene are KGHSH and LQKENI. The CDR3 runs 15 residues. V was pared by 6 bases and J by 0 bases, with 13 bases between.

This chain joins TRBV6-1 and TRBJ1-2, with no clear D. The CDR3 consists of 15 residues. Between the trimmed V and J ends, which lost 5 bases and 7 bases, there was a span of 20 bases. The germline CDR1 and CDR2 sequences are MNHNS and SASEGT. This CDR3 is CASSQLGPEPGGYTF. The CDR3, as DNA: TGTGCCAGCAGTCAGCTAGGTCCAGAGCCGGGTGGCTACACCTTC.

Written as DNA, the CDR3 is TGTGCCAGCAGTGAGTTGGGACAGGGGGCTGGCTTCTCCTACGAGCAGTACTTC. It is translated as CASSELGQGAGFSYEQYF. V and J are TRBV25-1 and TRBJ2-7; 12 nucleotides match TRBD1. Germline V gene sequence: CDR1 MGHDK, CDR2 SYGVNS. The ends lost 3 bases at V and 0 bases at J; junction bases unmatched: 9. This CDR3 region has 18 residues.

This chain connects TRBV4-1 to TRBJ2-4; 15 nucleotides align to TRBD2. CDR1 is MGHRA, CDR2 YSYEKL, per germline. The CDR3 spans 18 residues. Unmatched junction bases numbered 5, after V lost 4 bases and J lost 1 base. The CDR3 DNA sequence: TGCGCCAGCAGCCCGGGACTAGCGGGAGGTAGGGCCAAAAACATTCAGTACTTC. This codes for CASSPGLAGGRAKNIQYF.

The rearrangement links TRBV7-6 to TRBJ2-1, with 8 bases aligning to TRBD2. CDR3 length equals 15 residues. V was clipped by 5 bases and J by 8 bases; unmatched bases: 11. Germline CDR1 is SGHVS and CDR2 is FNYEAQ. CDR3 protein: CASSQGTRAFDEQFF. CDR3 DNA sequence: TGTGCCAGCAGCCAAGGGACTAGAGCGTTCGATGAGCAGTTCTTC. The full variable domain, with the rest looked up from reference TRBV7-6 and TRBJ2-1, is GAGVSQSPRYKVTKRGQDVALRCDPISGHVSLYWYRQALGQGPEFLTYFNYEAQQDKSGLPNDRFSAERPEGSISTLTIQRTEQRDSAMYRCASSQGTRAFDEQFFGPGTRLTVL.

The chain employs TRBV27 and TRBJ2-1; D may be TRBD2 (6 bases). The V gene's germline CDR1 is MNHEY and CDR2 SMNVEV (reference sequence). CDR3 length: 18 amino acids. Between the trimmed V and J ends, which lost 3 bases and 0 bases, there was a span of 18 bases. Here the CDR3 DNA reads TGTGCCAGCAGTTTTGGCCTAGCGTCCCTAAGCTCCTACAATGAGCAGTTCTTC. The encoded protein is CASSFGLASLSSYNEQFF.

The rearrangement joins TRBV7-9 to TRBJ1-2; 7 positions match TRBD1. Germline lookup yields CDR1 SEHNR and CDR2 FQNEAQ (reference sequence). The J segment lost 8 bases and the V segment lost 3 bases, leaving 12 bases of the junction unmatched. This CDR3 spans 15 amino acids. The CDR3 DNA sequence: TGTGCCAGCAGCTTGGGGCAGGGGGAGAAGGCGGGCTACACCTTC. Residues: CASSLGQGEKAGYTF. The full variable domain, in which reference TRBV7-9 and TRBJ1-2 provide the parts outside the CDR3, is DTGVSQNPRHKITKRGQNVTFRCDPISEHNRLYWYRQTLGQGPEFLTYFQNEAQLEKSRLLSDRFSAERPKGSFSTLEIQRTEQGDSAMYLCASSLGQGEKAGYTFGSGTRLTVV.

This CDR3 reads CASSLGPGRGYTF. In DNA, the CDR3 is TGTGCCAGCAGCTTAGGCCCAGGGCGAGGCTACACCTTC. The V and J genes are TRBV7-9 and TRBJ1-2; perhaps TRBD1 as D (5 bases). There are 13 residues in the CDR3. The germline V gene encodes CDR1 SEHNR and CDR2 FQNEAQ (reference sequence). The V gene lost 1 base and the J gene lost 8 bases, with 11 bases spanning the gap.

The rearrangement uses TRBV5-1 and TRBJ1-1, with 8 bases aligning to TRBD1. CDR1 SGHRS and CDR2 YFSETQ come from the germline V gene. V was clipped by 5 bases and J by 5 bases; unmatched bases: 5. CDR3 size: 13 residues. CDR3 in DNA: TGCGCCAGCAGGGGACAGGACGTAACTGAAGCTTTCTTT. This codes for CASRGQDVTEAFF.

J is TRBJ2-1 and V is TRBV29-1, with 10 bases lining up with TRBD2. This CDR3 comprises 13 residues. Germline loops: CDR1 SQVTM, CDR2 ANQGSEA. Trimming removed 5 bases from V and 6 bases from J; junction bases left unmatched: 4. The CDR3 DNA reads as TGCAGCGTTCAGCGGGAGGGCCGCAATGAGCAGTTCTTC. It translates to CSVQREGRNEQFF.

This chain uses TRBV29-1 with TRBJ1-6; TRBD1 aligns across 8 bases. Germline CDR1 reads SQVTM; CDR2 reads ANQGSEA. Trimming took 7 bases from V and 8 from J; bases not matched to a gene: 4. The CDR3 has 12 residues. Here the CDR3 reads CSAKTGDSPLHF. The CDR3 DNA is TGCAGCGCTAAGACAGGGGATTCACCCCTCCACTTT.

The rearrangement links TRBV6-5 to TRBJ2-2; 10 bases map to TRBD1. Trimming took 4 bases from V and 4 from J; bases not matched to a gene: 3. The CDR3 runs 15 residues. CDR1 is MNHEY, CDR2 SVGAGI, per germline. The CDR3, as DNA: TGTGCCAGCAGTTTAGACAGGGGGCCCACCGGGGAGCTGTTTTTT. Translated: CASSLDRGPTGELFF.

This sequence joins TRBV7-9 and TRBJ2-4, with 7 bases that match TRBD2. The J segment lost 0 bases and the V segment lost 5 bases, leaving 4 bases of the junction unmatched. Germline V gene lookup returns CDR1 SEHNR and CDR2 FQNEAQ (reference sequence). The CDR3 extends over 15 amino acids. The chain's CDR3 is CASSPGLLAKNIQYF. Here the CDR3 DNA reads TGTGCCAGCAGCCCGGGACTACTAGCCAAAAACATTCAGTACTTC.

This chain links TRBV6-5 with TRBJ2-1; TRBD1 might be the D (6 bases). The CDR3 loop spans 15 amino acids. Germline V gene lookup returns CDR1 MNHEY and CDR2 SVGAGI. V was pared by 0 bases and J by 7 bases, with 13 bases between. The CDR3 loop is CASSYSGTQGNEQFF. The CDR3 region has the DNA TGTGCCAGCAGTTACTCCGGGACCCAGGGGAATGAGCAGTTCTTC.

The J gene is TRBJ2-7, the V gene TRBV10-3; the match to TRBD1 covers 10 bases. The CDR3 has 15 residues. The V gene end was trimmed by 2 bases and the J gene end by 2 bases; junction bases not matched to a gene: 3. Germline CDR1 and CDR2: ENHRY and SYGVKD. CDR3 DNA sequence: TGTGCCATCAGTGAGCCAGGACAGGGGGCCTACGAGCAGTACTTC. It translates to CAISEPGQGAYEQYF.

This chain uses TRBV19 with TRBJ1-1; possible D gene TRBD1, 5 bases. Germline V gene lookup returns CDR1 LNHDA and CDR2 SQIVND (reference sequence). V lost 3 bases to trimming and J lost 2 bases, with 16 bases between them. The CDR3 is 16 residues long. DNA of the CDR3: TGTGCCAGTAGTATGGGCCTCCTAGGGGCCAACACTGAAGCTTTCTTT. This sequence encodes CASSMGLLGANTEAFF.

The chain combines TRBV9 with TRBJ2-3; tentative D call: TRBD2 (5 bases). Trimming took off 1 base at V and 1 base at J, with 13 bases between the two ends. CDR1 and CDR2 from the germline V gene are SGDLS and YYNGEE. The CDR3 is 16 residues long. CDR3 residues: CASSVWPGTGTDTQYF. The CDR3 DNA is TGTGCCAGCAGCGTATGGCCGGGAACGGGCACAGATACGCAGTATTTT.

J is TRBJ2-1 and V is TRBV5-6, with a possible D match to TRBD2 (7 bases). Trimming pared 6 bases from V and 4 bases from J, leaving 17 bases between. Germline V gene lookup returns CDR1 SGHDT and CDR2 YYEEEE. This CDR3 is 15 amino acids long. DNA for the CDR3: TGTGCCAGCAAAGGGGGGGAGTGGAGTTACAATGAGCAGTTCTTC. It yields the protein CASKGGEWSYNEQFF.

This clone has a handful of counts. This sequence joins TRBV7-2 and TRBJ2-7, with TRBD1 as a possible D gene (6 bases). Trimming took 5 bases from V and 3 from J, leaving 14 bases between them. CDR1 and CDR2 from the germline V gene are SGHTA and FQGNSA. The CDR3 spans 14 residues. In nucleotides, the CDR3 is TGTGCCAGCAGCCCTACAGGGTCCTTCTACGAGCAGTACTTC. It codes for CASSPTGSFYEQYF.

The count of this clone is one. In DNA, the CDR3 is TGTGCCAGCTCCCCGGGGGGCGCGGGACGCTCAGATACGCAGTATTTT. It translates to CASSPGGAGRSDTQYF. The chain joins TRBV18 to TRBJ2-3, with D perhaps matching TRBD2 (7 bases). Germline CDR1 is KGHSH and CDR2 is LQKENI. Trimming cost V 6 bases and J 4 bases, with 20 bases left between them. CDR3 length equals 16 residues.

This chain connects TRBV11-1 to TRBJ1-5; 10 nucleotides line up with TRBD1. The V gene's germline CDR1 is SGHAT and CDR2 FQDESV (reference sequence). The CDR3 runs to 14 residues. J was trimmed by 4 bases and V by 5 bases; bases with no gene match: 2. The CDR3 coding sequence is TGTGCCAGCAGCCAGGGACAGGGGAATCAGCCCCAGCATTTT. Encoded protein: CASSQGQGNQPQHF.

The chain uses TRBV5-1 and TRBJ1-1, with a weak D call TRBD1 (6 bases). Looked up from germline, CDR1 is SGHRS and CDR2 is YFSETQ. The CDR3 has 13 amino acids. In DNA form, the CDR3 reads TGCGCTACAAGGGAGGGGGTCGACACTGAAGCTTTCTTT. As protein: CATREGVDTEAFF. The full variable domain, its missing parts supplied by reference TRBV5-1 and TRBJ1-1, is KAGVTQTPRYLIKTRGQQVTLSCSPISGHRSVSWYQQTPGQGLQFLFEYFSETQRNKGNFPGRFSGRQFSNSRSEMNVSTLELGDSALYLCATREGVDTEAFFGQGTRLTVV.

The chain is built from TRBV6-5 and TRBJ1-2; the D gene is possibly TRBD1 (6 bases). V was clipped by 0 bases and J by 5 bases, with 10 bases between them. The CDR3 has 14 amino acids. Germline CDR1 is MNHEY and CDR2 is SVGAGI. The CDR3 DNA reads TGTGCCAGCAGTTACTCTAGGACAGAATATGGCTACACCTTC. Translated, it gives CASSYSRTEYGYTF.